This entry lists 17 T cell receptor beta chains sequenced from one sample in a study of T cells in Graves' hyperthyroidism and ophthalmopathy. The source material, RNA transcripts, was used to amplify TCR beta CDR3 regions. The HTBI set primed first-round TCR CDR3 RT-PCR. TCRdb used MiXCR to reprocess the multiplex PCR reads, holding one entry per CDR3 protein. The data contain about 350,000 distinct CDR3 sequences, 15% to 20% of them seen just once; the ten biggest clones take up about 14%. The sequenced sample was blood. All receptors come from a woman aged 40-49 years with Graves' ophthalmopathy.

In this sample, this clonotype turned up many times. The chain has TRBV2 and TRBJ1-1; D remains unclear. This CDR3 has 14 residues. Trimming left V 5 bases short and J 2 bases short, with 12 bases between. Germline V CDR1 and CDR2: SNHLY, FYNNEI. The CDR3 sequence: CASSSTSLNTEAFF. The CDR3 DNA follows: TGTGCCAGCAGTAGTACAAGCCTTAACACTGAAGCTTTCTTT.

This clonotype has a count of ten or more. The V and J genes are TRBV30 and TRBJ1-5, with 7 positions matching TRBD1. V shed 1 base, J shed 9 bases, and the junction held 12 bases outside the gene matches. Germline CDR1 reads GTSNPN; CDR2 reads SVGIG (reference sequence). CDR3 length: 15 amino acids. The CDR3 reads CAWSAGDRALGPQHF. In nucleotides, the CDR3 is TGTGCCTGGAGTGCCGGGGACAGAGCCCTGGGGCCCCAGCATTTT.

This clonotype was seen many times. This chain uses TRBV6-2 or TRBV6-3 with TRBJ2-1, with 10 positions matching TRBD1. The CDR3 runs to 14 residues. After removal of 6 bases from V and 8 bases from J, the junction contained 7 bases not matched to a gene. Germline loops: CDR1 MNHEY, CDR2 SVGEGT. The CDR3 loop is CASSLGQGGDEQFF. The CDR3 DNA follows: TGTGCCAGCAGCCTCGGACAGGGGGGTGATGAGCAGTTCTTC.

At least ten counts were recorded for this clonotype. The chain links TRBV10-3 to TRBJ1-2; D might be TRBD1 (6 bases). CDR3 length equals 14 residues. Germline values: CDR1 ENHRY, CDR2 SYGVKD. The V gene lost 2 bases and the J gene lost 7 bases, with 14 bases spanning the gap. The DNA for the CDR3 is TGTGCCATCAGTGAGGGGGGCGCAGGTGGTGGCTACACCTTC. Its protein product is CAISEGGAGGGYTF.

This clonotype has only a few counts. This clone may be a read error of a much larger clone one base away. The rearrangement links TRBV3-1 to TRBJ1-1, with D uncertain. Trimming cost V 4 bases and J 7 bases, with 10 bases left between them. The CDR3 is 12 amino acids. Germline-derived CDR1 and CDR2 are LGHDT and YNNKEL (reference sequence). This CDR3 is CASSLDPGEAFF. The DNA of the CDR3 is TGTGCCAGCAGCCTAGACCCCGGTGAAGCTTTCTTT.

This clonotype was counted many times. The V and J genes are TRBV6-1 and TRBJ2-2; 7 nucleotides match TRBD2. The CDR3 covers 13 residues. V shed 7 bases, J shed 3 bases, and the junction held 2 bases outside the gene matches. Germline V lookup: CDR1 MNHNS, CDR2 SASEGT. CDR3 in DNA: TGTGCCAGCACTGGGGGGGACACCGGGGAGCTGTTTTTT. Translated, it gives CASTGGDTGELFF.

This clonotype was recorded at least ten times. The rearrangement uses TRBV30 and TRBJ2-7, with 10 bases that match TRBD2. Germline CDR1 reads GTSNPN; CDR2 reads SVGIG (reference sequence). The CDR3 sequence is 15 residues long. V lost 2 bases, J lost 5 bases, and 9 bases stayed unmatched. CDR3 sequence (DNA): TGTGCCTGGAGTCCCCGGATAGCGGGAGGTGACGAGCAGTACTTC. Translated, it gives CAWSPRIAGGDEQYF.

At least ten counts were recorded for this clonotype. This chain links TRBV30 with TRBJ1-5; D gene unclear. The V gene lost 6 bases and the J gene lost 2 bases, with 8 bases spanning the gap. CDR3 length: 12 residues. Per the germline V gene, CDR1 is GTSNPN and CDR2 is SVGIG (reference sequence). The CDR3 bases are TGTGCCTGCTCCGGCGGCAATCAGCCCCAGCATTTT. This encodes CACSGGNQPQHF.

In its sample, this clonotype was seen many times. The genes are TRBV28 and TRBJ1-5, with a weak D call TRBD1 (5 bases). The germline V gene has CDR1 MDHEN and CDR2 SYDVKM. Trimming took off 7 bases at V and 3 bases at J, with 10 bases between the two ends. This CDR3 is 13 amino acids long. The CDR3 region is CASTRDPNQPQHF. DNA of the CDR3: TGTGCCAGCACACGGGACCCCAATCAGCCCCAGCATTTT.

This clonotype was seen only a few times. The chain employs TRBV19 and TRBJ1-5, with unresolved D. Trimming cost V 10 bases and J 3 bases, with 28 bases left between them. This CDR3 spans 18 amino acids. Germline CDR1 is LNHDA and CDR2 is SQIVND (reference sequence). The CDR3 DNA follows: TGTGCCACCAGAAAAACTGGTAAGGGTTCCTCCACCAATCAGCCCCAGCATTTT. Protein sequence: CATRKTGKGSSTNQPQHF. The full variable domain, with the rest looked up from reference TRBV19 and TRBJ1-5, is DGGITQSPKYLFRKEGQNVTLSCEQNLNHDAMYWYRQDPGQGLRLIYYSQIVNDFQKGDIAEGYSVSREKKESFPLTVTSAQKNPTAFYLCATRKTGKGSSTNQPQHFGDGTRLSIL.

This clonotype was counted at least ten times. The chain combines TRBV18 with TRBJ1-5, with TRBD1 identical over 7 bases. The germline V gene encodes CDR1 KGHSH and CDR2 LQKENI. Trimming removed 5 bases from V and 1 base from J; junction bases left unmatched: 2. The CDR3 is 14 residues long. The DNA for the CDR3 is TGTGCCAGCTCATCGACAGGGAGCAATCAGCCCCAGCATTTT. It specifies CASSSTGSNQPQHF. Filled out from reference TRBV18 and TRBJ1-5, the complete variable domain reads NAGVMQNPRHLVRRRGQEARLRCSPMKGHSHVYWYRQLPEEGLKFMVYLQKENIIDESGMPKERFSAEFPKEGPSILRIQQVVRGDSAAYFCASSSTGSNQPQHFGDGTRLSIL.

In its sample, this clonotype was seen many times. V gene TRBV4-1 combines with J gene TRBJ2-5, with 14 bases matching TRBD2. CDR1 is MGHRA and CDR2 is YSYEKL in the germline V gene. The CDR3 has 19 residues. V shed 2 bases and J 5 bases; nucleotides not matched to a gene: 13. The CDR3 region has the DNA TGCGCCAGCAGCCAATGGGGACTAGCGGGAGTATCGCGTGGGGAGACCCAGTACTTC. Translated: CASSQWGLAGVSRGETQYF.

There are many counts of this clonotype. The genes are TRBV11-2 and TRBJ1-3; TRBD1 aligns across 7 bases. The CDR3 has 15 residues. J gave up 2 bases and V 2 bases, and 3 bases lay outside the gene matches. CDR1 SGHAT and CDR2 FQNNGV come from the germline V gene. CDR3 DNA sequence: TGTGCCAGCAGCTTACTACAGGGGACTGGAAACACCATATATTTT. It is translated as CASSLLQGTGNTIYF.

This clonotype was detected a few times. This chain connects TRBV6-1 to TRBJ2-5, with 9 bases lining up with TRBD1. Losses at the gene ends were 6 bases for V and 4 bases for J; bases not matched to a gene: 6. The length of the CDR3 is 14 residues. Germline V gene sequence: CDR1 MNHNS, CDR2 SASEGT. The CDR3 sequence: CASSRDRGTETQYF. CDR3 nucleotides: TGTGCCAGCAGCAGAGACAGGGGGACAGAGACCCAGTACTTC.

Comment on this clonotype: The junction departs from the called germline gene at one end, perhaps through a read error. The V call is TRBV12-3 or TRBV12-4, the J call TRBJ2-5; D unresolved. This CDR3 spans 12 amino acids. Here the CDR3 reads CASSLGQETPYF. The CDR3 DNA is TGTGCCAGCAGTTTAGGTCAAGAGACCCCGTACTTC.

This clonotype was recorded at least ten times. The rearrangement joins TRBV20-1 to TRBJ2-4, with TRBD2 matching 12 bases. Trimming cost V 2 bases and J 0 bases; bases outside gene matches: 8. Germline values: CDR1 DFQATT, CDR2 SNEGSKA (reference sequence). This CDR3 has 18 amino acids. The CDR3 here is CSARRGGTSGLAKNIQYF. CDR3 nucleotide sequence: TGCAGTGCTAGAAGAGGGGGGACTAGCGGGCTAGCCAAAAACATTCAGTACTTC.

This chain joins TRBV27 and TRBJ1-2, with a possible D match to TRBD1 (5 bases). The CDR3 has 13 amino acids. Germline V gene lookup returns CDR1 MNHEY and CDR2 SMNVEV (reference sequence). Trimming took 5 bases from V and 3 from J, leaving 10 bases between them. For the CDR3, the DNA is TGTGCCAGCAGTCCACAGGTCGACTATGGCTACACCTTC. It encodes CASSPQVDYGYTF.